These 7 T cell receptor beta chains were all obtained from the same sample, sequenced in a study of Graves' ophthalmopathy and Graves' hyperthyroidism. For repertoire sequencing, the TCR beta CDR3 regions were amplified from RNA transcripts. First-round RT-PCR with HTBI primers preceded a second-round multiplex PCR. TCRdb reprocessed the multiplex PCR reads via MiXCR and lists one record per CDR3 protein. Of hundreds of thousands of distinct CDR3 sequences in the sample, 22% were seen once. Material: peripheral blood. The receptors stem from a woman aged 18 to 35 with stable Graves' hyperthyroidism. Some clones in this sample may be carry-over from other donors' samples.

At least ten counts were recorded for this clonotype. This sequence joins TRBV19 and TRBJ1-1, with D possibly TRBD1 on 5 matching bases. The CDR3 contains 15 residues. Germline CDR1 reads LNHDA; CDR2 reads SQIVND (reference sequence). V was clipped by 6 bases and J by 1 base, with 15 bases between them. As DNA, the CDR3 is TGTGCCAGTAGCCCCCTTGGGGCGGGGAACACTGAAGCTTTCTTT. Translation gives CASSPLGAGNTEAFF.

There are many counts of this clonotype. The rearrangement links TRBV7-9 to TRBJ2-7; maybe TRBD1 (6 bases). The length of the CDR3 is 14 residues. V shed 3 bases and J shed 7 bases, with 16 bases lying between them. Germline V gene data show CDR1 as SEHNR and CDR2 as FQNEAQ (reference sequence). In nucleotides, the CDR3 is TGTGCCAGCAGCTTGCTTCTCAAGACAGGAGAGCAGTACTTC. Its translation: CASSLLLKTGEQYF.

The rearrangement links TRBV5-1 to TRBJ2-7; D is uncertain. Trimming shortened V by 0 bases and J by 2 bases, and 9 bases separated the two germline ends. This CDR3 is built from 14 residues. Germline assignment: CDR1 SGHRS and CDR2 YFSETQ. The DNA of the CDR3 is TGCGCCAGCAGCTTGGTAGGGAACCCCTACGAGCAGTACTTC. It specifies CASSLVGNPYEQYF.

Many counts were recorded for this clonotype. The chain couples TRBV20-1 to TRBJ2-7; D possibly uses TRBD1 or TRBD2 (5 bases each). Trimming cost V 3 bases and J 6 bases, with 15 bases left between them. There are 13 residues in the CDR3. Germline lookup yields CDR1 DFQATT and CDR2 SNEGSKA (reference sequence). The CDR3 DNA reads as TGCAGTGCTAGGGGGGACGGAGAGTCCGAGCAGTACTTC. Translating it yields CSARGDGESEQYF.

This clonotype was seen many times. The rearrangement links TRBV4-2 to TRBJ1-1, with D possibly matching TRBD1 (5 bases). V was cut by 1 base and J by 0 bases, with 9 bases left in between. The length of the CDR3 is 15 residues. The germline gives CDR1 LGHNA, CDR2 YNFKEQ. In nucleotides, the CDR3 is TGTGCCAGCAGCCAAGCCGGGACCCTGAACACTGAAGCTTTCTTT. Encoded protein: CASSQAGTLNTEAFF.

The genes are TRBV12-3 or TRBV12-4 and TRBJ2-5; D tentatively fits TRBD1 or TRBD2 (5 bases each). This CDR3 is 15 amino acids long. Trimming shortened V by 7 bases and J by 4 bases, and 19 bases separated the two germline ends. This CDR3 reads CASTIYRDGRETQYF. CDR3 bases: TGTGCCAGCACCATATACCGGGACGGACGAGAGACCCAGTACTTC.

This clonotype was seen a few times. The V gene is TRBV9, the J gene TRBJ1-3, with D hard to call. Trimming took off 3 bases at V and 8 bases at J, with 6 bases between the two ends. The CDR3 runs to 11 residues. The germline V gene encodes CDR1 SGDLS and CDR2 YYNGEE. Here the CDR3 DNA reads TGTGCCAGCAGCGGAGGTGACACCATATATTTT. This sequence encodes CASSGGDTIYF.